The clone carrying this T cell receptor (beta chain) was seen more than once but under ten times. TCR cDNA molecules were tagged individually, and each one carried a unique molecular identifier. TCRdb processed the 5' RACE reads anew with MiXCR; each CDR3 protein has one entry. Of some 100,000 distinct CDR3 sequences in the sample, less than 15% were seen once. The data were taken from a study of spatial heterogeneity in lung cancer. Study as a whole: On average, each unique TCR and UMI combination appeared more than ten times in raw reads.

Sample time point: sample taken at primary tumor resection. Whole RNA was taken from tumor, nontumor lung or frozen PBMC; it was then sequenced unsorted. The sequencing used PBMCs, collected at surgery. This clonotype originated in a male donor with early-stage non-small cell lung cancer.

CDR3 nucleotides: TGCAGTGCTAGAGGACAGCCTATAAGCAATCAGCCCCAGCATTTT. Its translation is CSARGQPISNQPQHF. The chain links TRBV20-1 to TRBJ1-5, with D possibly matching TRBD1 (5 bases). With 1 base removed from V and 1 base from J, the gap between germline ends came to 11 bases. The V gene's germline CDR1 is DFQATT and CDR2 SNEGSKA (reference sequence). This CDR3 is 15 amino acids long.